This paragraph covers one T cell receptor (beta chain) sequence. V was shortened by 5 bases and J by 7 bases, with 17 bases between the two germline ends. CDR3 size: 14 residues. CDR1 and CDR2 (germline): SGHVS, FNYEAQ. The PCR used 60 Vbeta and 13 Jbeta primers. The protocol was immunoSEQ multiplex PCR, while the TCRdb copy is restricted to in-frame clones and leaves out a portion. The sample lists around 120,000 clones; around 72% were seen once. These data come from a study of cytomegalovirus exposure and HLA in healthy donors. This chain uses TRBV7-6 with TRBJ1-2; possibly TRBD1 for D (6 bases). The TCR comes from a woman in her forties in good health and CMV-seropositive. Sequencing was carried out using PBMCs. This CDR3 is CASSAPGGVGGYTF. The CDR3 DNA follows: TGTGCCAGCAGCGCCCCGGGGGGCGTAGGTGGCTACACCTTC.